The present entry profiles one T cell receptor (beta chain) with its context. Roughly 200 ng DNA, tens of thousands of T cell genomes, went into each sorted-subset replicate PCR. Generated by immunoSEQ multiplex PCR, the TCRdb table keeps only in-frame clones and is missing some. The sample has under 2,000,000 clones, about 95% seen once. This entry is derived from a study of shared clonotypes between healthy human individuals. For the study at large: Per donor, CD8 memory used one plate, CD8 naive used two, CD4 memory used three and CD4 naive used three.

Naive CD8 cells, CD45RO-negative and positively selected for CCR7, excluded terminally differentiated effector memory CD45RA+ cells. Trimming removed 0 bases from V and 9 bases from J; junction bases left unmatched: 6. CDR1 is SGHRS and CDR2 is YFSETQ in the germline V gene. The CDR3 is 15 amino acids. This receptor was obtained from a man aged 18 to 29 in good health. This chain joins TRBV5-1 and TRBJ2-2; 9 positions agree with TRBD1. Sequencing used naive CD8+ T cells sorted from blood. The CDR3 nucleotides are TGCGCCAGCAGCTTGGTACAGGGGGCCTACCGGGAGCTGTTTTTT. It specifies CASSLVQGAYRELFF.